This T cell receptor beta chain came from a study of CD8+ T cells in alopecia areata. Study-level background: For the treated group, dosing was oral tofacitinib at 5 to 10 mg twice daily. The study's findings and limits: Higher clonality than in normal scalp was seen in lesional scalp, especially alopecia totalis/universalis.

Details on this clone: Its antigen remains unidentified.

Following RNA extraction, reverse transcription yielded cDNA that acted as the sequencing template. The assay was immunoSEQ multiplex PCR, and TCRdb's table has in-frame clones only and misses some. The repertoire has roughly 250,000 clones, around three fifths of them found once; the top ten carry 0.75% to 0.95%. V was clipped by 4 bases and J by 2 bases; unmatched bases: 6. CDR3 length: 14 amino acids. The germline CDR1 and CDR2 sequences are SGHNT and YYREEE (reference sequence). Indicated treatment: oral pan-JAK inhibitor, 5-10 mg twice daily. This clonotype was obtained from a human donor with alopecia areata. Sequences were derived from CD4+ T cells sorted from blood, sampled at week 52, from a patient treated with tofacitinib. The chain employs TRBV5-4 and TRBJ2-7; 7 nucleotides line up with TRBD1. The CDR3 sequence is CASSKGQETYEQYF. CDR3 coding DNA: TGTGCCAGCAGCAAAGGACAGGAAACCTACGAGCAGTACTTC. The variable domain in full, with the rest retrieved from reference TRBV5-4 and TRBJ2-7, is ETGVTQSPTHLIKTRGQQVTLRCSSQSGHNTVSWYQQALGQGPQFIFQYYREEENGRGNFPPRFSGLQFPNYSSELNVNALELDDSALYLCASSKGQETYEQYFGPGTRLTVT.